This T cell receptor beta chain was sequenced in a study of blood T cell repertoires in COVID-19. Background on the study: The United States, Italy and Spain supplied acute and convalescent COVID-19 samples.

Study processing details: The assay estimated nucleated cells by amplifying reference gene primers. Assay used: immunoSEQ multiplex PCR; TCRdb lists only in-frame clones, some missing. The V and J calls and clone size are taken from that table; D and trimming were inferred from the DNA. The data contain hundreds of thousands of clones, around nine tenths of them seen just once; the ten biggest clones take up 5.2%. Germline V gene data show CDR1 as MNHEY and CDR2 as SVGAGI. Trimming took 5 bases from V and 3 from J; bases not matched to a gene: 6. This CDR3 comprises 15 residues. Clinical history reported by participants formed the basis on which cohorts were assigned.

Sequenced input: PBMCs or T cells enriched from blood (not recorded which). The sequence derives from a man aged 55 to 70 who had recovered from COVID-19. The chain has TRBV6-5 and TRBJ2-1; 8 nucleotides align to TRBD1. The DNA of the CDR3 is TGTGCCAGCAGTCAGACAGGGGCGGGCTACAATGAGCAGTTCTTC. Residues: CASSQTGAGYNEQFF.